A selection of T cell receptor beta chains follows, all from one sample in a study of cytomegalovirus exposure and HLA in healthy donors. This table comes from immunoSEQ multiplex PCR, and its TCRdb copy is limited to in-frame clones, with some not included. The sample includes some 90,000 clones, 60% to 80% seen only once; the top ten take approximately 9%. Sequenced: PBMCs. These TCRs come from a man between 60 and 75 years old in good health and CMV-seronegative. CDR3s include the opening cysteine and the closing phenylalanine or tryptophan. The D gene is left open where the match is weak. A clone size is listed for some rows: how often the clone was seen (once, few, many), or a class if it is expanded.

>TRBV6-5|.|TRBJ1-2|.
TGTGCCAGCAGTTACTTACCCCCGCGGGAGGGCTACACCTTC
CASSYLPPREGYTF
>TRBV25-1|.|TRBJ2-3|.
TGTGCCAGCAGTTCCCCGACGAGGGGCACAGATACGCAGTATTTT
CASSSPTRGTDTQYF
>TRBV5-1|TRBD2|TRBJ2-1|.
TGCGCCAGCAGCTTGGGACTAGCGGGGGTGAATGAGCAGTTCTTC
CASSLGLAGVNEQFF
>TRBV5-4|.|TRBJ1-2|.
TGTGCCAGCAGCTCCCCCAGCGCAGGACGGAGGGACTATGGCTACCCCTTC
CASSSPSAGRRDYGYPF
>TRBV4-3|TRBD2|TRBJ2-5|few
TGCGCCAGCAGCCAAAACGGGGGGGCAGGGGAGACCCAGTACTTC
CASSQNGGAGETQYF
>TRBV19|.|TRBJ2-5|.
TGTGCCAGTACCGAGGAGGGCACGTCTAGACAAGAGACCCAGTACTTC
CASTEEGTSRQETQYF
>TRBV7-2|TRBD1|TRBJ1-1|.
TGTGCCAGCAGCACAAACCGGGACAGGGACACTGAAGCTTTCTTT
CASSTNRDRDTEAFF
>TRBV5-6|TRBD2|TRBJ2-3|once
TGTGCCAGCAGCACCTTAGCGGGAGAAGATACGCAGTATTTT
CASSTLAGEDTQYF
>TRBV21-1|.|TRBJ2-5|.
TGTGCCAGCGCTTTGCCACAGGGCCCCAAAGAGACCCAGTACTTC
CASALPQGPKETQYF
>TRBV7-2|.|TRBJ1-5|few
TGTGCCAGCAGCTTTTCAGGGTCCCAGCCCCAGCATTTT
CASSFSGSQPQHF
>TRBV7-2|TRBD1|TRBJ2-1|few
TGTGCCAGCAGCCCTCGACAGGGAATAGTCCGGAGCTCCTACAATGAGCAGTTCTTC
CASSPRQGIVRSSYNEQFF
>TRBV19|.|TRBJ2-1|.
TGTGCCACTAACCGCAACTCCCGGGAAGACAATGAGCAGTTCTTC
CATNRNSREDNEQFF
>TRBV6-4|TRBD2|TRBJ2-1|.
TGTGCCAGCAGGCCTGGGACTAATAACAATGAGCAGTTCTTC
CASRPGTNNNEQFF
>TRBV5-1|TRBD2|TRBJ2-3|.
TGCGCCAGCAGCTTGACTAGCGGGGCGACCACAGATACGCAGTATTTT
CASSLTSGATTDTQYF
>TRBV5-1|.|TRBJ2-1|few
TGCGCCAGCAGCAAGGAGGTGGCAGGGGTTAATGAGCAGTTCTTC
CASSKEVAGVNEQFF
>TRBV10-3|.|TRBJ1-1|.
TGTGCCATCAGTGAGTCTGGGCAAGCTTTCTTT
CAISESGQAFF
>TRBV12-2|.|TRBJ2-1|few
TGTGCAAGTCGGCGGGCTGTGCAGTTCTTC
CASRRAVQFF
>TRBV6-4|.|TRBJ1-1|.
TGTGCCAGCAGTAATGACAGGAACACTGAAGCTTTCTTT
CASSNDRNTEAFF
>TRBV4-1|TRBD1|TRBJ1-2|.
TGCGCCAGCAGCCAAGTGGACAGGGTGGAATATGGCTACACCTTC
CASSQVDRVEYGYTF
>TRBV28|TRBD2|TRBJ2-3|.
TGTGCCAGCAAAACTAGCGGGGACCCAGATACGCAGTATTTT
CASKTSGDPDTQYF
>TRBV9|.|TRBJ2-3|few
TGTGCCAGCAGCGGGGCGGGAATGACAGATACGCAGTATTTT
CASSGAGMTDTQYF
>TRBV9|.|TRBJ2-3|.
TGTGCCAGCAGCGTAGTATGGACTAGCACAGATACGCAGTATTTT
CASSVVWTSTDTQYF
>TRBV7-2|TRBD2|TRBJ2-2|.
TGTGCCAGCAGCTTAGTCTCTCGGGGGGGAGACACCGGGGAGCTGTTTTTT
CASSLVSRGGDTGELFF
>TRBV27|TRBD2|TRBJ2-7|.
TGTGCCAGCAGTGCCACTAGCGGGAGATTGTACGAGCAGTACTTC
CASSATSGRLYEQYF
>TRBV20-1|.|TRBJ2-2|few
TGCAGTGCTTCCAGTACCGGGGAGCTGTTTTTT
CSASSTGELFF
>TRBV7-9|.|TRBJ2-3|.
TGTGCCAGCAGCTTGCAGGGAAGCACAGATACGCAGTATTTT
CASSLQGSTDTQYF
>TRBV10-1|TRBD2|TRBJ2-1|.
TGCGCCAGCAGTGAGGCGCCGAGGAGCGGGGGGGCCCATGAGCAGTTCTTC
CASSEAPRSGGAHEQFF
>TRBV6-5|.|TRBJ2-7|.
TGTGCCAGCAGTACGGGTCCGAACTACGAGCAGTACTTC
CASSTGPNYEQYF
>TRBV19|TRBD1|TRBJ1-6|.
TGTGCCAGTAGTATTGGAGGGACAGGGGATAATTCACCCCTCCACTTT
CASSIGGTGDNSPLHF
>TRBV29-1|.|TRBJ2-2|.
TGCAGCGTTGAAACCATCCTAGGGGCCGGGGAGCTGTTTTTT
CSVETILGAGELFF
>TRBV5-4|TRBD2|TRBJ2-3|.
TGTGCCAGCAGCCGGACTAGCGGTGCCACAGATACGCAGTATTTT
CASSRTSGATDTQYF
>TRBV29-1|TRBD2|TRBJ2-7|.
TGCAGCGTTGTCCCGGGGGGGGGTGAGCAGTACTTC
CSVVPGGGEQYF
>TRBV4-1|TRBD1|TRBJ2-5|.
TGCGCCAGCAGCCAAGATCTTACGGACAGGGAAGAGACCCAGTACTTC
CASSQDLTDREETQYF
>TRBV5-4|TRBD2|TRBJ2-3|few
TGTGCCAGCAGCTTGGAGAGCGGGAGTAGGCCAGATACGCAGTATTTT
CASSLESGSRPDTQYF
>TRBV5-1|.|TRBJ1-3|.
TGCGCCAGCAGCTTGGACACCTCTGGAAACACCATATATTTT
CASSLDTSGNTIYF
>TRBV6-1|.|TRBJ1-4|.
TGTGCCAGCAGTGAATCTGCGGCCCTGGATGAAAAACTGTTTTTT
CASSESAALDEKLFF
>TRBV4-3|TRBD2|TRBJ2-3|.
TGCGCCAGCAGCCAAGAATCCGGGCTAGCGGGGGGGCTTCCTGGTACGCAGTATTTT
CASSQESGLAGGLPGTQYF
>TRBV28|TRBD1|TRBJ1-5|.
TGTGCCAGCAGTTTAGACAGGGCAATGGCCCAGGGCAATCAGCCCCAGCATTTT
CASSLDRAMAQGNQPQHF
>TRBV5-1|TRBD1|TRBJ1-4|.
TGCGCCAGCAGCCCAGGGGGCGCGGATGAAAAACTGTTTTTT
CASSPGGADEKLFF
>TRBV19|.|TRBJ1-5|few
TGTGCCAGTACAAGACAGGGCAATCAGCCCCAGCATTTT
CASTRQGNQPQHF
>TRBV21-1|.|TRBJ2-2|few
TGTGCCAGCAGCAGGACTAGCGGGAGGGCCGCCGGGGAGCTGTTTTTT
CASSRTSGRAAGELFF
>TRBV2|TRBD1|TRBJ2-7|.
TGTGCCAGCAGCGACCCCGGACAGGGGGCGATCTACGAGCAGTACTTC
CASSDPGQGAIYEQYF
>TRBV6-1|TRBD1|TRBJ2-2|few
TGTGCCAGCAAGGACAGGGCAATCGGGGAGCTGTTTTTT
CASKDRAIGELFF
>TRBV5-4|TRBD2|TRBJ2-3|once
TGTGCCAGCAGCCTAGCGGGGGCCTTTGCAGATACGCAGTATTTT
CASSLAGAFADTQYF
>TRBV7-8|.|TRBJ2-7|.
TGTGCCAGCAGCCGACAGGAAGGGTCCTACGAGCAGTACTTC
CASSRQEGSYEQYF
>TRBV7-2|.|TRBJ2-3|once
TGTGCCAGCAGCTTAAGACTACAGAGAGATACGCAGTATTTT
CASSLRLQRDTQYF
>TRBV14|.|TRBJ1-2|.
TGTGCCAGCAGCCAAAGGACAATCGGGTTCTATGGCTACACCTTC
CASSQRTIGFYGYTF
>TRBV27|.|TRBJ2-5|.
TGTGCCAGCAGTTTCTCGGCAGGGGAAGAGACCCAGTACTTC
CASSFSAGEETQYF
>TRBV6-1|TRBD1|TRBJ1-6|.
TGTGCCAGCAGTGAAGGAGGACAGGGGGTTTCACCCCTCCACTTT
CASSEGGQGVSPLHF
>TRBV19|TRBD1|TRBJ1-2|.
TGTGCCAGTAATAACGACAGGGGCAACTATGGCTACACCTTC
CASNNDRGNYGYTF
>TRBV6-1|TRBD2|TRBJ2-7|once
TGTGCCAGCAGTGAAGGGCCAGCGGGGGTCTCCTACGAGCAGTACTTC
CASSEGPAGVSYEQYF
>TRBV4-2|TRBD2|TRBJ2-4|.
TGTGCCAGCAGCCAAGAAGTCGGTAGCGGGGGAGGGGGAAGAAGCAACATTCAGTACTTC
CASSQEVGSGGGGRSNIQYF
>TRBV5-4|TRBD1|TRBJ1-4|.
TGTGCCAGCAGCCGGGGGACAGGGCAGGAAAAACTGTTTTTT
CASSRGTGQEKLFF
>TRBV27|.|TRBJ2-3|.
TGTGCCAGCAGCTCACTAACGGACTGGACTGGCACAGATACGCAGTATTTT
CASSSLTDWTGTDTQYF